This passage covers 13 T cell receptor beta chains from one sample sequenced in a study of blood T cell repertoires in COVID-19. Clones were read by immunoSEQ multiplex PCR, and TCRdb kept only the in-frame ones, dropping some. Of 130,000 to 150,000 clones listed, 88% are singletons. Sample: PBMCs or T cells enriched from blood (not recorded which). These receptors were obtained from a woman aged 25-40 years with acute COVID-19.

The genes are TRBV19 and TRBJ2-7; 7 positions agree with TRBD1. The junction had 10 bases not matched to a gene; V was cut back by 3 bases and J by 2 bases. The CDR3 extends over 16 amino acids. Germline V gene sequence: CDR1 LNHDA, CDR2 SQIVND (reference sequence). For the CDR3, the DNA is TGTGCCAGTAGTATGGTACCGGGACAGAGAGCCTACGAGCAGTACTTC. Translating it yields CASSMVPGQRAYEQYF.

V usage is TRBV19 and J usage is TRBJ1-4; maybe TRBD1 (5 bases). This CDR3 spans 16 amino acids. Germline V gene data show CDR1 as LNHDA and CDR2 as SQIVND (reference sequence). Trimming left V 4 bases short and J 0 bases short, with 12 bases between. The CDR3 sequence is CASSRGQDATNEKLFF. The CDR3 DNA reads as TGTGCCAGTAGTAGGGGCCAAGATGCAACTAATGAAAAACTGTTTTTT.

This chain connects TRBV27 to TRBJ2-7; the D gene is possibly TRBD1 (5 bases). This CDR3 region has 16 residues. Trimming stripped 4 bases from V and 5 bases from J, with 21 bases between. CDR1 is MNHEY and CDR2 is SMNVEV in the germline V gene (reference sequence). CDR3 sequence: CASSSLGATQVHEQYF. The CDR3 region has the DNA TGTGCCAGCAGTTCCCTTGGGGCTACGCAGGTCCACGAGCAGTACTTC.

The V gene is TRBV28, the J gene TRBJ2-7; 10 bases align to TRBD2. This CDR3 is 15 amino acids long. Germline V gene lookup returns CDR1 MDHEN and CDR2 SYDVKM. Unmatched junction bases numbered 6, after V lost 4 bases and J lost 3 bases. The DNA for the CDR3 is TGTGCCAGCAGTTCCTCCGGGACTAGCGTCTACGAGCAGTACTTC. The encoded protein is CASSSSGTSVYEQYF.

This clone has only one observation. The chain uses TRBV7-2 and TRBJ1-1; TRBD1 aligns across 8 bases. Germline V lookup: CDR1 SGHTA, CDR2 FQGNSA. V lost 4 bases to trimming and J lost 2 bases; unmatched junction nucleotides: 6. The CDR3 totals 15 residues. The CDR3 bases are TGTGCCAGCAGCTCACTAGGACAGGGCAACACTGAAGCTTTCTTT. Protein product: CASSSLGQGNTEAFF.

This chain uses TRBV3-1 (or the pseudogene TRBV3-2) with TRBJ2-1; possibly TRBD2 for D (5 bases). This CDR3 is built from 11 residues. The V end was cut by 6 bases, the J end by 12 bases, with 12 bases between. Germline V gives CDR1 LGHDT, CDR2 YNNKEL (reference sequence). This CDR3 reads CASSRGVGQFF. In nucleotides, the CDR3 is TGTGCCAGCAGTCGGGGAGTTGGGCAGTTCTTC.

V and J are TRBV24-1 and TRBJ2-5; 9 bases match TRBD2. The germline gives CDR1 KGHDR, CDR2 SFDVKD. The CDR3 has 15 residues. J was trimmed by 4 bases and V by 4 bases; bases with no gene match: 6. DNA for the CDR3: TGTGCCACCAGTGAATTTAGCGGGAGTCCAGAGACCCAGTACTTC. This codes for CATSEFSGSPETQYF.

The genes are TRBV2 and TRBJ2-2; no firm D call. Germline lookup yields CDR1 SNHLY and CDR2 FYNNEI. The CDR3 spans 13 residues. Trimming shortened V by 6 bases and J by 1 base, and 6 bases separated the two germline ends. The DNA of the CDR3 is TGTGCCAGCAGGGAACAGAACACCGGGGAGCTGTTTTTT. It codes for CASREQNTGELFF.

The CDR3 region has the DNA TGTGCCAGCAGTTTTGTGCAGGGGGCGTCTGGCTACACCTTC. It codes for CASSFVQGASGYTF. This sequence joins TRBV27 and TRBJ1-2, with 8 bases lining up with TRBD1. The ends lost 3 bases at V and 7 bases at J; junction bases unmatched: 7. Germline CDR1 is MNHEY and CDR2 is SMNVEV (reference sequence). The CDR3 is 14 residues long.

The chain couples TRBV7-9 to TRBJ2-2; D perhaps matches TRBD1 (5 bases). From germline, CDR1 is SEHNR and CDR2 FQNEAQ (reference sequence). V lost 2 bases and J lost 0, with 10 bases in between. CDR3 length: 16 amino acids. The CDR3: CASSLSGSANTGELFF. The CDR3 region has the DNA TGTGCCAGCAGCTTATCAGGGTCCGCGAACACCGGGGAGCTGTTTTTT.

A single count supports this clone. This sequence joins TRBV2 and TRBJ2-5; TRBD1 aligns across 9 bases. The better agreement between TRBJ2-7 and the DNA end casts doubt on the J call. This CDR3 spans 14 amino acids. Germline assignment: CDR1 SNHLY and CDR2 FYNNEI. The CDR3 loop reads CASRETGGKYEQYF. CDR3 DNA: TGTGCCAGTAGGGAGACAGGGGGAAAGTACGAGCAGTACTTC.

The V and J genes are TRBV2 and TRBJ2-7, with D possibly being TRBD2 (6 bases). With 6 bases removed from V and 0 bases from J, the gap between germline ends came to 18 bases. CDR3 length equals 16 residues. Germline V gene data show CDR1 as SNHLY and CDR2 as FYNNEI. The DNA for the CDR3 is TGTGCCAGCAGCGAAAGGGAGGCCACGAGCTCCTACGAGCAGTACTTC. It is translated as CASSEREATSSYEQYF. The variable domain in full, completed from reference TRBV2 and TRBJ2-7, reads EPEVTQTPSHQVTQMGQEVILRCVPISNHLYFYWYRQILGQKVEFLVSFYNNEISEKSEIFDDQFSVERPDGSNFTLKIRSTKLEDSAMYFCASSEREATSSYEQYFGPGTRLTVT.

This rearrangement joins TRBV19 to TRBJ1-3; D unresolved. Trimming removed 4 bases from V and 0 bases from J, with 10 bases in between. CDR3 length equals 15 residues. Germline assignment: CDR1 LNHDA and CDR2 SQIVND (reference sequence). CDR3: CASSNVGASGNTIYF. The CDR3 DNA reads TGTGCCAGTAGTAACGTGGGCGCCTCTGGAAACACCATATATTTT.